Listed below are T cell receptor beta chains from one sample, sequenced in a study of cytotoxic CD8 clonotypes in ibrutinib-treated CLL. Data came from immunoSEQ multiplex PCR; TCRdb stores just in-frame clones and leaves some out. The data hold tens of thousands of clones, with roughly 76% observed a single time. The specimen comprised PBMCs, sampled after 12 months of ibrutinib treatment. These receptors were collected from a human donor with chronic lymphocytic leukemia. The CDR3 runs from the conserved cysteine through the conserved F or W. The order of the fields is CDR3 DNA, CDR3 protein, J gene, CDR3 length, V gene, clone size, D gene. The D gene is left open where the match is weak. For some rows the clone size is stated as once, few or many, or as a class when expanded; others skip it.

cdr3_nt: TGTGCCAGCAGCCGGGAAAACCAAGAGACCCAGTACTTC
cdr3_aa: CASSRENQETQYF
j_call: TRBJ2-5
cdr3_length: 13
v_call: TRBV5-4
clone_size: few
d_call: NA

cdr3_nt: TGTGCCAGTAGTATGCTACAGGGGGCGTTCAGCACTGAAGCTTTCTTT
cdr3_aa: CASSMLQGAFSTEAFF
j_call: TRBJ1-1
cdr3_length: 16
v_call: TRBV19
clone_size: NA
d_call: TRBD1

cdr3_nt: TGTGCCATCAGCCCTGACAGGGACATGACACCCCTCCACTTT
cdr3_aa: CAISPDRDMTPLHF
j_call: TRBJ1-6
cdr3_length: 14
v_call: TRBV10-3
clone_size: NA
d_call: TRBD1

cdr3_nt: TGTGCCAGCAGCCCCGGCGGCTTTGGAACTGAAGCTTTCTTT
cdr3_aa: CASSPGGFGTEAFF
j_call: TRBJ1-1
cdr3_length: 14
v_call: TRBV7-3
clone_size: NA
d_call: NA

cdr3_nt: TGTGCCAGCAGTTACTCATGGGGAACTGAAGCTTTCTTT
cdr3_aa: CASSYSWGTEAFF
j_call: TRBJ1-1
cdr3_length: 13
v_call: TRBV6-5
clone_size: once
d_call: NA

cdr3_nt: TGTGCCAGCCGTTCCGGGACAGGGGCCTATGGCTACACCTTC
cdr3_aa: CASRSGTGAYGYTF
j_call: TRBJ1-2
cdr3_length: 14
v_call: TRBV6-1
clone_size: NA
d_call: TRBD1

cdr3_nt: TGTGCTAGTGATGAGGGACAGTCTGCTAGCTCCTATAATTCACCCCTCCACTTT
cdr3_aa: CASDEGQSASSYNSPLHF
j_call: TRBJ1-6
cdr3_length: 18
v_call: TRBV12-5
clone_size: NA
d_call: TRBD1

cdr3_nt: TGCGCCAGCAGACTAGCGGGGGGGCCCGGGGAGCTGTTTTTT
cdr3_aa: CASRLAGGPGELFF
j_call: TRBJ2-2
cdr3_length: 14
v_call: TRBV10-2
clone_size: NA
d_call: TRBD2

cdr3_nt: TGTGCCAGCAGGGCGAGGGCGGCCTTCGGCAATGAGCAGTTCTTC
cdr3_aa: CASRARAAFGNEQFF
j_call: TRBJ2-1
cdr3_length: 15
v_call: TRBV2
clone_size: NA
d_call: NA

cdr3_nt: TGTGCTAGCAGCTTACAGATCCAAGAGACCCAGTACTTC
cdr3_aa: CASSLQIQETQYF
j_call: TRBJ2-5
cdr3_length: 13
v_call: TRBV7-7
clone_size: NA
d_call: NA

cdr3_nt: TGTGCCAGCAGTCCGACCGTGAACACTGAAGCTTTCTTT
cdr3_aa: CASSPTVNTEAFF
j_call: TRBJ1-1
cdr3_length: 13
v_call: TRBV27
clone_size: NA
d_call: NA

cdr3_nt: TGTGCCAGCAGCCCGGACAGGGCTGGAAACACCATATATTTT
cdr3_aa: CASSPDRAGNTIYF
j_call: TRBJ1-3
cdr3_length: 14
v_call: TRBV7-2
clone_size: few
d_call: TRBD1